The 25 T cell receptor beta chains given below trace back to one sample, sequenced in a study of neoadjuvant nivolumab and ipilimumab in lung cancer. TCRdb's copy holds only in-frame clones and misses some; the assay was immunoSEQ multiplex PCR. The sample carries about 27,000 clones, 76% recorded once. Sample: tumor tissue, taken after neoadjuvant nivolumab, alone or with ipilimumab, at or shortly before surgery. These receptors all come from an adult with non-small cell lung cancer.

V and J are TRBV4-1 and TRBJ2-3, with unresolved D. The CDR3 spans 16 residues. Germline V gene data show CDR1 as MGHRA and CDR2 as YSYEKL. Between the trimmed V and J ends, which lost 1 base and 0 bases, there was a span of 11 bases. This CDR3 is CASSQVSLGSTDTQYF. The CDR3 DNA sequence: TGCGCCAGCAGCCAAGTAAGCCTGGGTAGCACAGATACGCAGTATTTT.

The chain is built from TRBV27 and TRBJ1-2, with 7 bases fitting TRBD1. The germline gives CDR1 MNHEY, CDR2 SMNVEV (reference sequence). The CDR3 has 16 amino acids. V lost 4 bases, J lost 8 bases, and 16 bases stayed unmatched. For the CDR3, the DNA is TGTGCCAGCAGTTCCCGACAGGGAGGGTTTTCTGGGGGCTACACCTTC. It codes for CASSSRQGGFSGGYTF.

The V gene is TRBV30, the J gene TRBJ2-3, with 9 bases lining up with TRBD2. The germline gives CDR1 GTSNPN, CDR2 SVGIG (reference sequence). This CDR3 is built from 14 residues. Losses at the gene ends were 3 bases for V and 0 bases for J; bases not matched to a gene: 1. The CDR3 protein is CAWRGLASTDTQYF. For the CDR3, the DNA is TGTGCCTGGAGAGGACTAGCGAGCACAGATACGCAGTATTTT.

A single count supports this clone. The chain employs TRBV7-8 and TRBJ2-2; 10 bases agree with TRBD2. CDR1 is SGHVS, CDR2 FQNEAQ, per germline. The CDR3 consists of 16 residues. The ends lost 7 bases at V and 2 bases at J; junction bases unmatched: 7. The CDR3 loop is CASKDWTSGNTGELFF. CDR3 bases: TGTGCCAGCAAAGATTGGACTAGCGGAAACACCGGGGAGCTGTTTTTT.

This chain links TRBV5-6 with TRBJ1-4, with TRBD1 as a possible D gene (5 bases). Deletions cut 0 bases from V and 5 bases from J, with 11 bases between. Germline CDR1 and CDR2: SGHDT and YYEEEE. The CDR3 has 15 amino acids. The chain's CDR3 is CASSLAAGLNEKLFF. DNA for the CDR3: TGTGCCAGCAGCTTGGCGGCAGGGTTAAATGAAAAACTGTTTTTT.

This sequence joins TRBV19 and TRBJ1-1; D is ambiguous. CDR1 is LNHDA, CDR2 SQIVND, per germline (reference sequence). V lost 0 bases and J lost 5, with 7 bases in between. The CDR3 loop spans 13 amino acids. CDR3 bases: TGTGCCAGTAGTATAGAACGAGGAACTGAAGCTTTCTTT. Protein sequence: CASSIERGTEAFF.

Only a few counts were recorded for this clone. The genes are TRBV5-4 and TRBJ1-2; the D gene is possibly TRBD1 (5 bases). This CDR3 spans 15 amino acids. CDR1 and CDR2 from the germline V gene are SGHNT and YYREEE (reference sequence). V gave up 1 base and J gave up 8 bases, with 18 bases separating them. The CDR3 here is CASSLWETDVRGYTF. DNA for the CDR3: TGTGCCAGCAGCTTGTGGGAGACAGACGTTAGGGGCTACACCTTC.

This sequence joins TRBV4-2 and TRBJ2-3; possibly TRBD2 for D (6 bases). V was cut by 5 bases and J by 3 bases, with 15 bases left in between. CDR1 is LGHNA, CDR2 YNFKEQ, per germline. The CDR3 totals 15 residues. The CDR3: CASSNDRDFTDTQYF. CDR3 bases: TGTGCCAGCAGCAATGACCGGGACTTTACAGATACGCAGTATTTT.

A few counts support this clone. The V and J genes are TRBV6-1 and TRBJ1-2; TRBD1 matches at 7 bases. Losses at the gene ends were 4 bases for V and 6 bases for J; bases not matched to a gene: 5. This CDR3 is 13 amino acids long. Germline V gene lookup returns CDR1 MNHNS and CDR2 SASEGT. The CDR3 loop reads CASSAQGGDGYTF. CDR3 bases: TGTGCCAGCAGTGCCCAGGGGGGCGATGGCTACACCTTC.

The V and J genes are TRBV5-1 and TRBJ2-7; D call uncertain. Germline V gene data show CDR1 as SGHRS and CDR2 as YFSETQ. Trimming left V 4 bases short and J 0 bases short, with 11 bases between. This CDR3 is 14 amino acids long. The CDR3 loop is CASSPQQSSYEQYF. Here the CDR3 DNA reads TGCGCCAGCAGCCCCCAACAGAGCTCCTACGAGCAGTACTTC.

This clone was seen a single time. The V call is TRBV11-2, the J call TRBJ2-2; D may be TRBD1 (6 bases). The CDR3 runs to 14 residues. V was trimmed by 3 bases and J by 2 bases, leaving 7 bases between them. Germline CDR1 reads SGHAT; CDR2 reads FQNNGV. The DNA for the CDR3 is TGTGCCAGCAGCTTCGGGACAAACACCGGGGAGCTGTTTTTT. This codes for CASSFGTNTGELFF.

The chain is built from TRBV18 and TRBJ2-1; TRBD2 matches 10 bases. The germline V gene encodes CDR1 KGHSH and CDR2 LQKENI. V lost 5 bases to trimming and J lost 5 bases; unmatched junction nucleotides: 6. The CDR3 is 15 residues long. CDR3 amino acids: CASSVQRGGHNEQFF. Here the CDR3 DNA reads TGTGCCAGCTCAGTGCAGCGGGGGGGCCACAATGAGCAGTTCTTC.

The chain combines TRBV29-1 with TRBJ2-2; D ambiguous. The V end lost 3 bases, the J end lost 2 bases, and 13 bases lay between the germline ends. The CDR3 has 15 amino acids. Germline lookup yields CDR1 SQVTM and CDR2 ANQGSEA. CDR3 sequence reads: CSVDSGPLNTGELFF. The CDR3 nucleotides are TGCAGCGTTGATTCCGGACCCCTTAACACCGGGGAGCTGTTTTTT.

The CDR3 DNA follows: TGTGCCAGCAGCTCCAGGGCCTCCTCTGGAAACACCATATATTTT. The encoded protein is CASSSRASSGNTIYF. This rearrangement joins TRBV7-9 to TRBJ1-3, with D tentatively TRBD1 (5 bases). V lost 4 bases and J lost 0, with 10 bases in between. The CDR3 is made up of 15 amino acids. Germline V gene lookup returns CDR1 SEHNR and CDR2 FQNEAQ (reference sequence).

This chain links TRBV29-1 with TRBJ2-7, with a tentative D call TRBD1 (5 bases). This CDR3 contains 12 residues. In germline, CDR1 is SQVTM, CDR2 ANQGSEA. V was clipped by 6 bases and J by 2 bases, with 11 bases between them. Here the CDR3 reads CSVGQGAYEQYF. CDR3 DNA sequence: TGCAGCGTAGGGCAGGGCGCCTACGAGCAGTACTTC.

This sequence joins TRBV6-1 and TRBJ2-3; D is perhaps TRBD1 (8 bases). Trimming took 4 bases from V and 6 from J, leaving 17 bases between them. Germline V gives CDR1 MNHNS, CDR2 SASEGT. CDR3 length equals 15 residues. For the CDR3, the DNA is TGTGCCAGCAGTGGGCGGACAGGGCGGGAGGATACGCAGTATTTT. Its protein product is CASSGRTGREDTQYF.

The chain uses TRBV5-6 and TRBJ2-7; TRBD2 aligns across 14 bases. Trimming removed 3 bases from V and 6 bases from J; junction bases left unmatched: 17. This CDR3 is 19 amino acids long. From germline, CDR1 is SGHDT and CDR2 YYEEEE. The CDR3 region has the DNA TGTGCCAGCAGCTCACTTCCTGGACTAGCGGGGGGATATAAGGGCGAGCAGTACTTC. Amino acids: CASSSLPGLAGGYKGEQYF.

The chain recombines TRBV7-9 with TRBJ2-1; D may be TRBD2 (5 bases). Per the germline V gene, CDR1 is SEHNR and CDR2 is FQNEAQ (reference sequence). There are 15 residues in the CDR3. Trimming removed 5 bases at V and 5 bases at J, with 16 bases between. The CDR3 sequence: CASSLDGVGNNEQFF. DNA of the CDR3: TGTGCCAGCAGCCTGGACGGGGTCGGTAACAATGAGCAGTTCTTC.

The J gene is TRBJ2-7, the V gene TRBV7-8; 7 bases agree with TRBD1. The CDR3 loop spans 13 amino acids. Germline V gene lookup returns CDR1 SGHVS and CDR2 FQNEAQ. Unmatched junction bases numbered 6, after V lost 6 bases and J lost 4 bases. CDR3 sequence (DNA): TGTGCCAGCAGTAGACAGGGCGGGTACGAGCAGTACTTC. Protein sequence: CASSRQGGYEQYF.

The V and J genes are TRBV2 and TRBJ1-2; no definite D call. Germline CDR1 SNHLY, CDR2 FYNNEI. The V and J ends lost 2 bases and 3 bases respectively, with 7 bases between them. This CDR3 has 13 amino acids. The CDR3 is CASSETWDYGYTF. The CDR3 DNA is TGTGCCAGCAGTGAAACGTGGGACTATGGCTACACCTTC.

This clone has a handful of counts. This CDR3 is CASRGGYNEQFF. CDR3 DNA: TGCGCCAGCAGAGGGGGATACAATGAGCAGTTCTTC. The chain links TRBV10-2 to TRBJ2-1, with D tentatively TRBD1 (6 bases). The CDR3 loop spans 12 amino acids. Germline V gives CDR1 WSHSY, CDR2 SAAADI. V gave up 6 bases and J gave up 4 bases, with 7 bases separating them.

This clone appeared once. The chain employs TRBV5-4 and TRBJ2-7; either TRBD1 or TRBD2 may fit D (6 bases each). Trimming stripped 5 bases from V and 1 base from J, with 10 bases between. The CDR3 consists of 13 residues. Germline-derived CDR1 and CDR2 are SGHNT and YYREEE (reference sequence). The CDR3 region is CASREGGSYEQYF. The CDR3 DNA reads as TGTGCCAGCAGGGAGGGGGGTTCCTACGAGCAGTACTTC.

V is TRBV5-6 and J is TRBJ1-2; 9 positions agree with TRBD1. The CDR3 is made up of 14 amino acids. Germline CDR1 is SGHDT and CDR2 is YYEEEE. The junction had 6 bases not matched to a gene; V was cut back by 2 bases and J by 7 bases. DNA for the CDR3: TGTGCCAGCAGCTTTGGGGACAGGGTGGTTGGCTACACCTTC. Translating gives CASSFGDRVVGYTF.

Here the CDR3 DNA reads TGTGCCAGCAGCGTAGGAGGGGCTGGCGGGGAGCTGTTTTTT. Protein sequence: CASSVGGAGGELFF. V is TRBV9 and J is TRBJ2-2; D is perhaps TRBD1 or TRBD2 (5 bases each). CDR1 is SGDLS and CDR2 is YYNGEE in the germline V gene. V was cut by 0 bases and J by 7 bases, with 10 bases left in between. There are 14 residues in the CDR3.

The table lists this clone with a few counts. This chain joins TRBV27 and TRBJ1-6; no firm D call. V lost 5 bases and J 4 bases, leaving 12 bases between the germline ends. The CDR3 loop spans 15 amino acids. Germline CDR1 MNHEY, CDR2 SMNVEV (reference sequence). The CDR3 spells CASSREFGYNSPLHF. CDR3 bases: TGTGCCAGCAGTAGGGAGTTCGGATATAATTCACCCCTCCACTTT.